These T cell receptor beta chains were read from a single sample in a study of blood T cell repertoires in COVID-19. Here immunoSEQ multiplex PCR was the method, and the copy in TCRdb shows in-frame clones only, minus some. The profile shows around 150,000 clones, 80% of them singletons. Sequencing input: PBMCs or T cells enriched from blood (not recorded which). The receptors stem from a woman aged 60 to 75 who had recovered from COVID-19. Both conserved end residues are part of each CDR3. The order of the fields is clone size, V gene, J gene, D gene, CDR3 protein, CDR3 DNA. A D gene is named only where the DNA matches it firmly. Clone size, where shown, is once, few, many, or a class for clones that have expanded.

>NA|TRBV7-9|TRBJ2-1|TRBD1
CASSDSLPPGGSYNEQFF
TGTGCCAGCAGCGACTCCCTACCCCCAGGGGGCTCCTACAATGAGCAGTTCTTC
>NA|TRBV7-2|TRBJ2-1|TRBD2
CASSLGLAGNEQFF
TGTGCCAGCAGCTTAGGACTAGCGGGCAATGAGCAGTTCTTC
>NA|TRBV10-1|TRBJ2-5|TRBD2
CASSGGGETQYF
TGCGCCAGCAGTGGCGGGGGAGAGACCCAGTACTTC
>NA|TRBV12-3/TRBV12-4|TRBJ1-3|NA
CASSFLLNTIYF
TGTGCCAGCAGTTTTCTTCTAAACACCATATATTTT
>NA|TRBV5-1|TRBJ2-3|NA
CASSLGQGSTDTQYF
TGCGCCAGCAGCTTGGGCCAGGGTAGCACAGATACGCAGTATTTT
>NA|TRBV7-2|TRBJ2-3|NA
CASSSRVANTQYF
TGTGCCAGCAGCTCCCGAGTAGCAAATACGCAGTATTTT
>NA|TRBV5-1|TRBJ2-5|NA
CASSLAGALGETQYF
TGCGCCAGCAGCTTGGCAGGGGCCTTAGGAGAGACCCAGTACTTC
>few|TRBV7-9|TRBJ1-2|NA
CASSQIPGQQANYGYTF
TGTGCCAGCAGCCAAATCCCCGGACAGCAAGCTAACTATGGCTACACCTTC
>NA|TRBV7-2|TRBJ1-1|TRBD1
CASSLGGTALGTEAFF
TGTGCCAGCAGCTTAGGCGGGACAGCCTTAGGCACTGAAGCTTTCTTT
>NA|TRBV19|TRBJ1-2|TRBD1
CASSLRDRERGYTF
TGTGCCAGTAGCCTCCGGGACAGGGAAAGGGGCTACACCTTC
>NA|TRBV5-5|TRBJ1-6|NA
CASRLLGASSPLHF
TGTGCCAGCCGCCTCTTGGGGGCATCATCACCCCTCCACTTT
>once|TRBV9|TRBJ1-2|TRBD1
CASSAAGQFAGSGYTF
TGTGCCAGCAGCGCCGCGGGACAGTTCGCCGGGAGCGGCTACACCTTC
>NA|TRBV24-1|TRBJ2-1|NA
CATSALDEQFF
TGTGCCACCAGTGCACTCGATGAGCAGTTCTTC
>NA|TRBV7-6|TRBJ2-1|TRBD2
CASSLSGGFYNEQFF
TGTGCCAGCAGTCTTAGCGGGGGTTTCTACAATGAGCAGTTCTTC
>NA|TRBV7-7|TRBJ2-2|NA
CASSLVGGRNTGELFF
TGTGCCAGCAGCTTAGTCGGGGGGCGGAACACCGGGGAGCTGTTTTTT
>NA|TRBV11-2|TRBJ1-1|NA
CASSLVGGNTEAFF
TGTGCCAGCAGCTTAGTTGGAGGGAACACTGAAGCTTTCTTT
>NA|TRBV27|TRBJ1-2|NA
CASSLISESTGYTF
TGTGCCAGCAGTTTAATTTCCGAGAGTACGGGCTACACCTTC
>NA|TRBV4-1|TRBJ2-7|TRBD2
CASSWTSGDYEQYF
TGCGCCAGCAGCTGGACTAGCGGGGATTACGAGCAGTACTTC
>NA|TRBV12-3/TRBV12-4|TRBJ2-7|NA
CASSQDIYEQYF
TGTGCCAGCAGTCAGGACATCTACGAGCAGTACTTC
>NA|TRBV3-1/TRBV3-2|TRBJ1-2|NA
CASSPLKGQGWGYTF
TGTGCCAGCAGCCCTCTAAAAGGGCAGGGCTGGGGCTACACCTTC
>NA|TRBV10-1|TRBJ1-4|NA
CASSESPREKLFF
TGCGCCAGCAGTGAGTCCCCCCGGGAAAAACTGTTTTTT
>few|TRBV2|TRBJ1-1|NA
CARHGSGVGTEAFF
TGTGCCAGACACGGATCGGGGGTGGGCACTGAAGCTTTCTTT
>NA|TRBV5-6|TRBJ1-4|TRBD1
CASSRQTGDEKLFF
TGTGCCAGCAGCCGTCAGACAGGGGACGAAAAACTGTTTTTT
>NA|TRBV5-1|TRBJ1-2|TRBD1
CASSPASGGAKGYTF
TGCGCCAGCAGCCCGGCTTCAGGGGGCGCCAAGGGCTACACCTTC
>once|TRBV9|TRBJ2-1|NA
CASSSHQRSDEQFF
TGTGCCAGCAGCTCCCACCAGCGTTCGGATGAGCAGTTCTTC
>NA|TRBV14|TRBJ2-1|NA
CASSQEAGVNEQFF
TGTGCCAGCAGCCAAGAGGCAGGGGTCAATGAGCAGTTCTTC
>NA|TRBV9|TRBJ2-3|TRBD2
CASSSSGGAPDTQYF
TGTGCCAGCAGCTCAAGCGGGGGGGCCCCAGATACGCAGTATTTT
>NA|TRBV6-5|TRBJ2-7|NA
CASSSGRGGYEQYF
TGTGCCAGCAGCTCCGGGCGAGGGGGCTACGAGCAGTACTTC
>NA|TRBV19|TRBJ2-1|NA
CASSIWEYNEQFF
TGTGCCAGTAGTATTTGGGAGTACAATGAGCAGTTCTTC
>NA|TRBV19|TRBJ1-3|NA
CASSIGQFGNTIYF
TGTGCCAGTAGTATTGGCCAGTTTGGAAACACCATATATTTT
>NA|TRBV30|TRBJ1-6|TRBD1
CAWSRTGDNSPLHF
TGTGCCTGGAGTAGGACAGGGGATAATTCACCCCTCCACTTT
>NA|TRBV19|TRBJ1-2|NA
CASSIRAANNYGYTF
TGTGCCAGTAGTATCAGGGCGGCGAACAACTATGGCTACACCTTC
>NA|TRBV27|TRBJ1-1|TRBD1
CASSFSVTGETEAFF
TGTGCCAGCAGTTTCTCGGTGACAGGGGAGACTGAAGCTTTCTTT
>NA|TRBV19|TRBJ1-4|NA
CASTRTDLNEKLFF
TGTGCCAGTACCAGGACAGACCTTAATGAAAAACTGTTTTTT
>once|TRBV11-2|TRBJ2-1|TRBD1
CASRKSGTGGGNEQFF
TGTGCCAGCAGAAAATCCGGGACAGGGGGCGGGAATGAGCAGTTCTTC
>NA|TRBV7-9|TRBJ1-1|TRBD1
CASSPWNRGGTEAFF
TGTGCCAGCAGCCCCTGGAACAGGGGAGGCACTGAAGCTTTCTTT
>NA|TRBV6-5|TRBJ2-1|TRBD2
CASSSLGGGYNEQFF
TGTGCCAGCAGTTCTCTGGGGGGGGGATACAATGAGCAGTTCTTC
>NA|TRBV6-5|TRBJ2-5|NA
CASSGTGETQYF
TGTGCCAGCAGCGGGACTGGGGAGACCCAGTACTTC
>NA|TRBV28|TRBJ2-5|NA
CASSPPTWPTQYF
TGTGCCAGCAGTCCCCCCACATGGCCGACCCAGTACTTC
>NA|TRBV21-1|TRBJ2-1|NA
CASSKGSVGSGPPSYNEQFF
TGTGCCAGCAGCAAAGGATCGGTCGGGAGCGGGCCGCCCTCCTACAATGAGCAGTTCTTC
>NA|TRBV7-6|TRBJ2-5|NA
CASSRDFQETQYF
TGTGCCAGCAGCCGGGACTTCCAAGAGACCCAGTACTTC
>NA|TRBV27|TRBJ2-3|NA
CASESHYTQYF
TGTGCCAGCGAATCACATTATACGCAGTATTTT
>NA|TRBV25-1|TRBJ2-1|TRBD2
CASSDPGTSGARRFF
TGTGCCAGCAGTGATCCCGGGACTAGCGGGGCCAGACGGTTCTTC
>few|TRBV4-2|TRBJ2-5|NA
CASSQEKAGETQYF
TGTGCCAGCAGCCAAGAGAAGGCAGGAGAGACCCAGTACTTC
>NA|TRBV18|TRBJ2-5|NA
CASSPKIAGGPSTQYF
TGTGCCAGCTCACCTAAGATAGCCGGGGGACCCAGTACCCAGTACTTC
>NA|TRBV2|TRBJ2-1|NA
CASSGDPYNEQFF
TGTGCCAGCAGCGGGGATCCCTACAATGAGCAGTTCTTC
>NA|TRBV13|TRBJ2-5|TRBD2
CASSLREAETQYF
TGTGCCAGCAGCTTGCGGGAGGCAGAGACCCAGTACTTC
>NA|TRBV5-1|TRBJ2-7|NA
CASSRTGEAYEQYF
TGCGCCAGCAGCAGGACGGGGGAAGCCTACGAGCAGTACTTC
>NA|TRBV2|TRBJ1-6|NA
CASSGEGGISSPLHF
TGTGCCAGCAGTGGAGAGGGTGGGATAAGTTCACCCCTCCACTTT
>NA|TRBV5-1|TRBJ2-1|TRBD2
CTSSPTSGIYNEQFF
TGCACCAGCAGCCCGACTAGCGGGATCTACAATGAGCAGTTCTTC
>NA|TRBV19|TRBJ1-3|NA
CASRSPRTISGNTIYF
TGTGCCAGTAGGAGCCCGCGGACAATCTCTGGAAACACCATATATTTT
>NA|TRBV12-3/TRBV12-4|TRBJ1-2|NA
CASSLSKSYGYTF
TGTGCCAGCAGTTTATCTAAAAGCTATGGCTACACCTTC
>NA|TRBV4-1|TRBJ1-6|TRBD1
CASSQETGFNSPLHF
TGCGCCAGCAGCCAAGAGACAGGGTTTAATTCACCCCTCCACTTT
>NA|TRBV11-2|TRBJ2-7|NA
CASSLGAGYEQYF
TGTGCCAGCAGCTTAGGCGCGGGCTACGAGCAGTACTTC
>NA|TRBV19|TRBJ1-1|NA
CASSIGTATEAFF
TGTGCCAGTAGTATAGGGACAGCCACTGAAGCTTTCTTT
>NA|TRBV5-1|TRBJ2-5|TRBD1
CASSSGQIQETQYF
TGCGCCAGCAGCTCGGGACAGATACAAGAGACCCAGTACTTC
>NA|TRBV6-5|TRBJ1-1|NA
CASSYAHPGNTEAFF
TGTGCCAGCAGTTACGCGCACCCAGGGAACACTGAAGCTTTCTTT